A selection of T cell receptor beta chains follows, all from one sample in a study of T cell changes during pregnancy in multiple sclerosis. Assay used: immunoSEQ multiplex PCR; TCRdb lists only in-frame clones, some missing. The sample yields fewer than 70,000 clones, 80% to 95% seen once. The specimen comprised CD8+ T cells from peripheral blood mononuclear cells, sampled in the third trimester of pregnancy. Receptors were obtained from a female donor in good health, enrolled as a control in a pregnancy study. The CDR3 runs from the conserved cysteine through the conserved F or W. D genes are given only for firm matches. The size of a clone is reported for some rows only, either as once, few or many, or as a class for expanded clones.

abundance: .; v_gene: TRBV2; j_gene: TRBJ2-3; d_gene: TRBD2; CDR3nt: TGTGCCAGCAGTGAAATCGGGACTAGCGGAATAGATACGCAGTATTTT; CDR3aa: CASSEIGTSGIDTQYF
abundance: .; v_gene: TRBV14; j_gene: TRBJ2-7; d_gene: .; CDR3nt: TGTGCCAGCAGCCAAGGAGGCTCCTACGAGCAGTACTTC; CDR3aa: CASSQGGSYEQYF
abundance: .; v_gene: TRBV18; j_gene: TRBJ1-1; d_gene: TRBD1; CDR3nt: TGTGCCAGCTCACCGGACAGGGACCAATCTTCCGACTTGAACACTGAAGCTTTCTTT; CDR3aa: CASSPDRDQSSDLNTEAFF
abundance: .; v_gene: TRBV4-3; j_gene: TRBJ2-1; d_gene: TRBD2; CDR3nt: TGCGCCAGCAGCCAAGGTGCGGCTAGCGGGGGTTTCTCCTACAATGAGCAGTTCTTC; CDR3aa: CASSQGAASGGFSYNEQFF
abundance: .; v_gene: TRBV9; j_gene: TRBJ2-3; d_gene: .; CDR3nt: TGTGCCAGCAGCGTAGAACTGACAGATACGCAGTATTTT; CDR3aa: CASSVELTDTQYF
abundance: .; v_gene: TRBV7-2; j_gene: TRBJ1-2; d_gene: .; CDR3nt: TGTGCCAGCAGCTACCGGGGGGATGTCTATGGCTACACCTTC; CDR3aa: CASSYRGDVYGYTF
abundance: .; v_gene: TRBV2; j_gene: TRBJ1-5; d_gene: .; CDR3nt: TGTGCCAGCAGTGAAAGGTCGGGAACATCCCAGCCCCAGCATTTT; CDR3aa: CASSERSGTSQPQHF
abundance: .; v_gene: TRBV7-2; j_gene: TRBJ2-7; d_gene: .; CDR3nt: TGTGCCAGCAGCTTAGCGCGAGGGCTTTGGTCCTACGAGCAGTACTTC; CDR3aa: CASSLARGLWSYEQYF
abundance: .; v_gene: TRBV4-3; j_gene: TRBJ2-1; d_gene: .; CDR3nt: TGCGCCAGCAGCCAAGGAAAAGGGGGGGGAGGCAATGAGCAGTTCTTC; CDR3aa: CASSQGKGGGGNEQFF
abundance: .; v_gene: TRBV9; j_gene: TRBJ1-1; d_gene: .; CDR3nt: TGTGCCAGCAGCGTAGTAGACAGGAACACTGAAGCTTTCTTT; CDR3aa: CASSVVDRNTEAFF
abundance: once; v_gene: TRBV13; j_gene: TRBJ1-1; d_gene: TRBD1; CDR3nt: TGTGCCAGCAGCTCTCCCGGACAGGGACTCCCTGAAGCTTTCTTT; CDR3aa: CASSSPGQGLPEAFF
abundance: .; v_gene: TRBV6-5; j_gene: TRBJ2-7; d_gene: .; CDR3nt: TGTGCCAGCAGTTATGTGGCAGGCTCCTACGAGCAGTACTTC; CDR3aa: CASSYVAGSYEQYF
abundance: .; v_gene: TRBV7-9; j_gene: TRBJ2-7; d_gene: .; CDR3nt: TGTGCCAGCAGCTTACAGGTCCCCTACGAGCAGTACTTC; CDR3aa: CASSLQVPYEQYF
abundance: .; v_gene: TRBV6-4; j_gene: TRBJ2-3; d_gene: TRBD2; CDR3nt: TGTGCCAGCAGTACCACTAGCGGAATGACAGATACGCAGTATTTT; CDR3aa: CASSTTSGMTDTQYF
abundance: .; v_gene: TRBV19; j_gene: TRBJ1-4; d_gene: TRBD1; CDR3nt: TGTGCCAGTACGAATCTAATCCAGACAGGGGGCTTCCGAAAACTGTTTTTT; CDR3aa: CASTNLIQTGGFRKLFF
abundance: .; v_gene: TRBV4-3; j_gene: TRBJ2-1; d_gene: TRBD2; CDR3nt: TGCGCCAGCAGCCCTAGCGGGGGGGCAATCGGCAATGAGCAGTTCTTC; CDR3aa: CASSPSGGAIGNEQFF
abundance: .; v_gene: TRBV27; j_gene: TRBJ1-6; d_gene: .; CDR3nt: TGTGCCAGCAGTTTAAGGTCCCTCGGGAGCTCCTATAATTCACCCCTCCACTTT; CDR3aa: CASSLRSLGSSYNSPLHF
abundance: .; v_gene: TRBV4-1; j_gene: TRBJ1-1; d_gene: .; CDR3nt: TGCGCCAGCAGCCAAGTTGGAGAACGGAACACTGAAGCTTTCTTT; CDR3aa: CASSQVGERNTEAFF
abundance: .; v_gene: TRBV9; j_gene: TRBJ2-6; d_gene: TRBD1; CDR3nt: TGTGCCAGCAGCGGGCCAACAGGGGGCTCTGGGGCCAACGTCCTGACTTTC; CDR3aa: CASSGPTGGSGANVLTF
abundance: .; v_gene: TRBV27; j_gene: TRBJ2-7; d_gene: TRBD1; CDR3nt: TGTGCCAGCAGTACAGGGGGCGGCTACGAGCAGTACTTC; CDR3aa: CASSTGGGYEQYF
abundance: .; v_gene: TRBV2; j_gene: TRBJ2-1; d_gene: .; CDR3nt: TGTGCCAGCAGCGCCACCCTGCGGGGTAGGTACAATGAGCAGTTCTTC; CDR3aa: CASSATLRGRYNEQFF
abundance: once; v_gene: TRBV19; j_gene: TRBJ1-3; d_gene: TRBD1; CDR3nt: TGTGCCATCACGGACAGGGCGGCGAGAAACACCATATATTTT; CDR3aa: CAITDRAARNTIYF
abundance: .; v_gene: TRBV21-1; j_gene: TRBJ1-1; d_gene: .; CDR3nt: TGTGCCAGCAGCACCCTGGACAGGGGGCGCACTGAAGCTTTCTTT; CDR3aa: CASSTLDRGRTEAFF
abundance: .; v_gene: TRBV4-2; j_gene: TRBJ1-2; d_gene: TRBD1; CDR3nt: TGTGCCAGCAGCCAAGATTTCGGGACAGGTAACTATGGCTACACCTTC; CDR3aa: CASSQDFGTGNYGYTF
abundance: .; v_gene: TRBV5-4; j_gene: TRBJ2-7; d_gene: .; CDR3nt: TGTGCCAGCACCCTGCAGGGGACCTACGAGCAGTACTTC; CDR3aa: CASTLQGTYEQYF
abundance: .; v_gene: TRBV9; j_gene: TRBJ1-6; d_gene: TRBD1; CDR3nt: TGTGCCAGCAGCGTAGGGACAGGGGTCTCACCCCTCCACTTT; CDR3aa: CASSVGTGVSPLHF
abundance: once; v_gene: TRBV4-3; j_gene: TRBJ2-1; d_gene: TRBD2; CDR3nt: TGCGCCAGCACCCGCGTGCGGGGGGACTACAATGAGCAGTTCTTC; CDR3aa: CASTRVRGDYNEQFF
abundance: .; v_gene: TRBV11-3; j_gene: TRBJ1-4; d_gene: .; CDR3nt: TGTGCCAGCAGCCCCGGTACCCGCCCCGATGAAAAACTGTTTTTT; CDR3aa: CASSPGTRPDEKLFF
abundance: .; v_gene: TRBV6-1; j_gene: TRBJ2-3; d_gene: TRBD1; CDR3nt: TGTGCCAGCAGTGAGGCACCGGGACAGGGAATGGATACGCAGTATTTT; CDR3aa: CASSEAPGQGMDTQYF
abundance: .; v_gene: TRBV5-1; j_gene: TRBJ2-5; d_gene: .; CDR3nt: TGCGCCAGTACGACAGCGGGTACGTCGGAGACCCAGTACTTC; CDR3aa: CASTTAGTSETQYF
abundance: .; v_gene: TRBV2; j_gene: TRBJ1-3; d_gene: .; CDR3nt: TGTGCCAGCAGCCAGGGTTCTGGAAACACCATATATTTT; CDR3aa: CASSQGSGNTIYF
abundance: .; v_gene: TRBV19; j_gene: TRBJ1-1; d_gene: .; CDR3nt: TGTGCCAGTAGTACGAACCACAGGGATACTGAAGCTTTCTTT; CDR3aa: CASSTNHRDTEAFF
abundance: .; v_gene: TRBV9; j_gene: TRBJ1-6; d_gene: .; CDR3nt: TGTGCCAGCAGCGTAGGGGCGCAGGGGCATAATTCACCCCTCCACTTT; CDR3aa: CASSVGAQGHNSPLHF
abundance: .; v_gene: TRBV30; j_gene: TRBJ1-2; d_gene: .; CDR3nt: TGTGCCTTTTATAGCACCTACCCGTGGGGCTACACCTTC; CDR3aa: CAFYSTYPWGYTF
abundance: .; v_gene: TRBV6-6; j_gene: TRBJ2-7; d_gene: .; CDR3nt: TGTGCCAGCAGTTACCGTCAACAGTACGGCTCCTACGAGCAGTACTTC; CDR3aa: CASSYRQQYGSYEQYF
abundance: .; v_gene: TRBV29-1; j_gene: TRBJ1-1; d_gene: .; CDR3nt: TGCAGCGTTGATCGCAGGGACACTGAAGCTTTCTTT; CDR3aa: CSVDRRDTEAFF
abundance: .; v_gene: TRBV12-5; j_gene: TRBJ1-2; d_gene: .; CDR3nt: TGTGCTAGTGGCCCTTTGGACATAAACTATGGCTACACCTTC; CDR3aa: CASGPLDINYGYTF
abundance: .; v_gene: TRBV29-1; j_gene: TRBJ1-1; d_gene: .; CDR3nt: TGCAGCGTTGAATCTCGGGACATAAACGAAGCTTTCTTT; CDR3aa: CSVESRDINEAFF
abundance: .; v_gene: TRBV4-3; j_gene: TRBJ2-1; d_gene: .; CDR3nt: TGCGCCAGCAGCCAGATACTAGCAAATGAGCAGTTCTTC; CDR3aa: CASSQILANEQFF
abundance: .; v_gene: TRBV27; j_gene: TRBJ2-1; d_gene: .; CDR3nt: TGTGCCAGCAGTTTTTCCCCTGAAGGGGCCATGTATACCAATGAGCAGTTCTTC; CDR3aa: CASSFSPEGAMYTNEQFF
abundance: .; v_gene: TRBV5-4; j_gene: TRBJ1-1; d_gene: .; CDR3nt: TGTGCCAGCAGCATCTACCCCAGCGTGGGCACTGAAGCTTTCTTT; CDR3aa: CASSIYPSVGTEAFF
abundance: .; v_gene: TRBV13; j_gene: TRBJ2-7; d_gene: TRBD1; CDR3nt: TGTGCCAGCAGCTCGGGACAGGGCTACGAGCAGTACTTC; CDR3aa: CASSSGQGYEQYF
abundance: .; v_gene: TRBV13; j_gene: TRBJ1-1; d_gene: TRBD1; CDR3nt: TGTGCCAGCAGCCCCCGGACAGGCCTTTTAACTGAAGCTTTCTTT; CDR3aa: CASSPRTGLLTEAFF
abundance: once; v_gene: TRBV7-8; j_gene: TRBJ2-7; d_gene: .; CDR3nt: TGTGCCAGCAGCTTAGTAGAGACATTACCCTACGAGCAGTACTTC; CDR3aa: CASSLVETLPYEQYF
abundance: .; v_gene: TRBV27; j_gene: TRBJ2-7; d_gene: .; CDR3nt: TGTGCCAGCAGTTTCTCGGTGAGCTCCTACGAGCAGTACTTC; CDR3aa: CASSFSVSSYEQYF
abundance: once; v_gene: TRBV19; j_gene: TRBJ1-4; d_gene: TRBD1; CDR3nt: TGTGCCAGTAGTGTCAGACAGGGGGAGGATGAAAAACTGTTTTTT; CDR3aa: CASSVRQGEDEKLFF
abundance: .; v_gene: TRBV5-5; j_gene: TRBJ2-7; d_gene: .; CDR3nt: TGTGCCAGCAGCACCAGTCGGGTGTCCCCCTACGAGCAGTACTTC; CDR3aa: CASSTSRVSPYEQYF